Shown below are 9 T cell receptor beta chains from a single sample sequenced in a study of blood T cell repertoires in COVID-19. Sequenced by immunoSEQ multiplex PCR; TCRdb stores in-frame clones only, minus some. This table has 250,000 to 350,000 clones, about nine tenths appearing once. Sequencing was carried out using PBMCs or T cells enriched from blood (not recorded which). Receptor source: a woman aged 18-29 years who had recovered from COVID-19.

The CDR3: CASSVPGTDTQYF. CDR3 sequence (DNA): TGCGCCAGCAGTGTTCCCGGCACAGATACGCAGTATTTT. J is TRBJ2-3 and V is TRBV10-1; no clear D. The germline V and J ends were trimmed by 4 bases and 1 base, with 6 bases remaining between them. CDR1 and CDR2 from the germline V gene are WNHNN and SYGVQD (reference sequence). The CDR3 is made up of 13 amino acids.

In nucleotides, the CDR3 is TGCGCCAGCAGCCAAGATATTCGGGAGGGCCATTGGGAGCAGTTCTTC. Amino acids: CASSQDIREGHWEQFF. V and J are TRBV4-3 and TRBJ2-1; 8 positions agree with TRBD2. The length of the CDR3 is 16 residues. Losses at the gene ends were 0 bases for V and 10 bases for J; bases not matched to a gene: 11. Germline lookup yields CDR1 LGHNA and CDR2 YSLEER.

This chain uses TRBV24-1 with TRBJ2-3, with TRBD1 as a possible D gene (6 bases). This CDR3 spans 15 amino acids. Germline V lookup: CDR1 KGHDR, CDR2 SFDVKD. Trimming took 4 bases from V and 0 from J, leaving 10 bases between them. In DNA form, the CDR3 reads TGTGCCACCAGTGACACCGGACAGAGCACAGATACGCAGTATTTT. Amino acids: CATSDTGQSTDTQYF.

Here the CDR3 reads CASSPRTGVNIQYF. The CDR3 region has the DNA TGTGCCAGTAGTCCCCGGACAGGGGTGAACATTCAGTACTTC. The rearrangement links TRBV19 to TRBJ2-4; 9 positions agree with TRBD1. The CDR3 covers 14 residues. Germline lookup yields CDR1 LNHDA and CDR2 SQIVND (reference sequence). Unmatched junction bases numbered 6, after V lost 5 bases and J lost 7 bases.

The J gene is TRBJ2-7, the V gene TRBV28, with 7 bases lining up with TRBD1. CDR1 is MDHEN and CDR2 is SYDVKM in the germline V gene. The CDR3 extends over 15 amino acids. With 3 bases clipped from V and 2 bases from J, the junction kept 7 bases outside the gene matches. CDR3: CASSFGTVKTYEQYF. DNA of the CDR3: TGTGCCAGCAGTTTCGGGACAGTCAAGACCTACGAGCAGTACTTC.

This clone has only one observation. The chain couples TRBV28 to TRBJ1-2; D is possibly TRBD1 (5 bases). The CDR3 totals 15 residues. V was cut by 4 bases and J by 1 base, with 13 bases left in between. Germline V gene lookup returns CDR1 MDHEN and CDR2 SYDVKM. This CDR3 reads CASSSPGLNNYGYTF. In nucleotides, the CDR3 is TGTGCCAGCAGTTCTCCGGGACTGAATAACTATGGCTACACCTTC.

The chain is built from TRBV19 and TRBJ2-1; 7 bases map to TRBD2. Germline assignment: CDR1 LNHDA and CDR2 SQIVND (reference sequence). This CDR3 contains 15 residues. The ends lost 3 bases at V and 2 bases at J; junction bases unmatched: 4. Written as DNA, the CDR3 is TGTGCCAGTAGTATCAAAGCGGGACCCTACAATGAGCAGTTCTTC. Translated, it gives CASSIKAGPYNEQFF.

This rearrangement joins TRBV9 to TRBJ1-2, with D possibly matching TRBD1 (5 bases). V was cut by 0 bases and J by 4 bases, with 13 bases left in between. The CDR3 is 15 amino acids. The germline V gene has CDR1 SGDLS and CDR2 YYNGEE. The chain's CDR3 is CASSVAGSGGYGYTF. As DNA, the CDR3 is TGTGCCAGCAGCGTAGCAGGGTCGGGTGGCTATGGCTACACCTTC.

V usage is TRBV6-5 and J usage is TRBJ1-1; no clear D. The germline CDR1 and CDR2 sequences are MNHEY and SVGAGI. There are 13 residues in the CDR3. Trimming removed 1 base from V and 3 bases from J, with 6 bases in between. The CDR3 bases are TGTGCCAGCAGTTACTTCGGTTACACTGAAGCTTTCTTT. Translating it yields CASSYFGYTEAFF.